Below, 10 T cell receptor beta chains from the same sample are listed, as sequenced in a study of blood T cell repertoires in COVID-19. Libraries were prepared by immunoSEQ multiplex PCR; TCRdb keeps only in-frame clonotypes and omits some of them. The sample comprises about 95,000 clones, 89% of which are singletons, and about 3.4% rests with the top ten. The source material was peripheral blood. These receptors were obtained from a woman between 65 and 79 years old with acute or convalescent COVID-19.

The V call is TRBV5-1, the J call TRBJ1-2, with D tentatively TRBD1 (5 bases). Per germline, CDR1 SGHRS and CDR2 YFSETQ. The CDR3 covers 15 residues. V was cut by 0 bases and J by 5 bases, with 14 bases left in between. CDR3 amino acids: CASSLDGTGEYGYTF. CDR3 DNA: TGCGCCAGCAGCTTGGATGGGACGGGGGAGTATGGCTACACCTTC.

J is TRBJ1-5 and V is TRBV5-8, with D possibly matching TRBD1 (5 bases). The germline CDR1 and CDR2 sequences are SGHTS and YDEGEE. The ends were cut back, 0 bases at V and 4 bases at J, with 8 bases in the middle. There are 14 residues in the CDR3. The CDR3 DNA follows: TGTGCCAGCAGCTTGGCGTCAGGGAATCAGCCCCAGCATTTT. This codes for CASSLASGNQPQHF.

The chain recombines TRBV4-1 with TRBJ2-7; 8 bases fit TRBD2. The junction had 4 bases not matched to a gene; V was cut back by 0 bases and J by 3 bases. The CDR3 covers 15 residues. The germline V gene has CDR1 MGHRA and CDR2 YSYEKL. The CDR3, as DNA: TGCGCCAGCAGCCAAGAGAGCGGGAGTCTCTACGAGCAGTACTTC. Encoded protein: CASSQESGSLYEQYF.

Here the CDR3 DNA reads TGTGCCACCAGCAGAGATCCGTTTCCTGGACTCAAATACAATGAGCAGTTCTTC. Translating gives CATSRDPFPGLKYNEQFF. The chain has TRBV15 and TRBJ2-1, with D possibly matching TRBD2 (5 bases). Germline V lookup: CDR1 LNHNV, CDR2 YYDKDF (reference sequence). The CDR3 spans 18 residues. V was pared by 0 bases and J by 4 bases, with 19 bases between.

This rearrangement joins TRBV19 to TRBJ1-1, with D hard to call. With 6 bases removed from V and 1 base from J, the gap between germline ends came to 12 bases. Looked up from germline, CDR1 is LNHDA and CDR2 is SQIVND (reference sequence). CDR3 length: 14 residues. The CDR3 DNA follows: TGTGCCAGTAGAGATAGACGGGAGAACACTGAAGCTTTCTTT. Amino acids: CASRDRRENTEAFF.

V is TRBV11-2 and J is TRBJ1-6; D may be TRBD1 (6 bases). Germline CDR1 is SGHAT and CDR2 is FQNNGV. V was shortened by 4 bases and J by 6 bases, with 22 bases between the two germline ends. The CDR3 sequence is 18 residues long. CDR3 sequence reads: CASSSPPGGGNVNSPLHF. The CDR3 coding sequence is TGTGCCAGCAGCTCCCCGCCGGGGGGCGGGAATGTTAATTCACCCCTCCACTTT.

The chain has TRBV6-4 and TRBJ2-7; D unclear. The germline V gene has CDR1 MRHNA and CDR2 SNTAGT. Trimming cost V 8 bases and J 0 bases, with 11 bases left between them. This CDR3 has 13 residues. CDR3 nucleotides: TGTGCCAGCGCCGCGAGAAGCTCCTACGAGCAGTACTTC. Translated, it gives CASAARSSYEQYF.

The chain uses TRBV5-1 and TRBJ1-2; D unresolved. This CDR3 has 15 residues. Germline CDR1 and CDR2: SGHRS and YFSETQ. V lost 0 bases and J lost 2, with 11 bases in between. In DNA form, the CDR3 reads TGCGCCAGCAGCTTGGAAGGCGGTGGAAACTATGGCTACACCTTC. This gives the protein CASSLEGGGNYGYTF.

The DNA of the CDR3 is TGCGCCAGCAGCTTCGATTCAGGGCGCACTGAAGCTTTCTTT. It translates to CASSFDSGRTEAFF. The rearrangement uses TRBV5-1 and TRBJ1-1, with a weak D call TRBD1 (5 bases). Germline V CDR1 and CDR2: SGHRS, YFSETQ. The CDR3 length is 14 residues. Trimming pared 2 bases from V and 4 bases from J, leaving 12 bases between.

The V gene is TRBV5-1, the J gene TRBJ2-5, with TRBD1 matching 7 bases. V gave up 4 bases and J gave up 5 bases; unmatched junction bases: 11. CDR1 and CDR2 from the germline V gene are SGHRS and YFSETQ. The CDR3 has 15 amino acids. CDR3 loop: CASSRRQGREETQYF. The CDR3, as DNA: TGCGCCAGCAGCCGGCGACAGGGTCGTGAGGAGACCCAGTACTTC. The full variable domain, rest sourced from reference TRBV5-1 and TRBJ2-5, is KAGVTQTPRYLIKTRGQQVTLSCSPISGHRSVSWYQQTPGQGLQFLFEYFSETQRNKGNFPGRFSGRQFSNSRSEMNVSTLELGDSALYLCASSRRQGREETQYFGPGTRLLVL.